The T cell receptor (beta chain) described here comes from a study of T cell changes during pregnancy in multiple sclerosis. On this clone itself: Sequence at one end of the junction differs from germline and may be a read error.

Sequencing was performed with immunoSEQ multiplex PCR; in TCRdb, only in-frame clones are kept and a portion is missing. Of 30,000 to 35,000 clones listed, 88% were seen once; the top ten hold around 0.77%. The CDR3 has 15 amino acids. Germline-derived CDR1 and CDR2 are SGHDT and YYEEEE. The TCR was taken from a female donor in good health, enrolled as a control in a pregnancy study. J is TRBJ2-6 and V is TRBV5-6; tentatively, D is TRBD1 (6 bases). The material sequenced was CD4+ T cells from peripheral blood mononuclear cells, taken in the first trimester of pregnancy. CDR3 nucleotide sequence: TGTGCCAGCAGCCCCGACAGGTCTGAGGCCAACGTCCTGACTTTC. It specifies CASSPDRSEANVLTF.